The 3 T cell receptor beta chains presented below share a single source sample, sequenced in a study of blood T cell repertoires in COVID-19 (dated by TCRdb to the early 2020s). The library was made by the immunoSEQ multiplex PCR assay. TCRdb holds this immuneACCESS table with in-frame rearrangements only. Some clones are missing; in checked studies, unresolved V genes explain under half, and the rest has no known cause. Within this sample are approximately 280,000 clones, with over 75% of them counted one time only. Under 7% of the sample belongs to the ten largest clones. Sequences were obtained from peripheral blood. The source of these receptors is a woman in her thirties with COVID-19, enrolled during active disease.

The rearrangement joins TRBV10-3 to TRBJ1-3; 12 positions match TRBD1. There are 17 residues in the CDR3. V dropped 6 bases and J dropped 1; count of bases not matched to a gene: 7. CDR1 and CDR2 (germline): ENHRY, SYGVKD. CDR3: CAISPPGQGASGNTIYF. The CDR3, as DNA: TGTGCCATCAGCCCTCCGGGACAGGGGGCATCTGGAAACACCATATATTTT.

The CDR3 loop is CASSPLRANIQYF. The CDR3 nucleotides are TGTGCCAGCAGTCCCCTGCGGGCAAACATTCAGTACTTC. The chain links TRBV6-5 to TRBJ2-4; the D gene is possibly TRBD2 (5 bases). This CDR3 comprises 13 residues. From germline, CDR1 is MNHEY and CDR2 SVGAGI. Trimming took off 5 bases at V and 6 bases at J, with 11 bases between the two ends.

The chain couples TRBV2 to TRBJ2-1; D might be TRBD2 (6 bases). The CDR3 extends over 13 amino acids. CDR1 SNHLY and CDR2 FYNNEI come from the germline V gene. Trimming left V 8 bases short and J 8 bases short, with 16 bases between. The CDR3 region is CASRERQWDEQFF. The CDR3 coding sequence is TGTGCCAGCCGGGAGAGGCAATGGGATGAGCAGTTCTTC.